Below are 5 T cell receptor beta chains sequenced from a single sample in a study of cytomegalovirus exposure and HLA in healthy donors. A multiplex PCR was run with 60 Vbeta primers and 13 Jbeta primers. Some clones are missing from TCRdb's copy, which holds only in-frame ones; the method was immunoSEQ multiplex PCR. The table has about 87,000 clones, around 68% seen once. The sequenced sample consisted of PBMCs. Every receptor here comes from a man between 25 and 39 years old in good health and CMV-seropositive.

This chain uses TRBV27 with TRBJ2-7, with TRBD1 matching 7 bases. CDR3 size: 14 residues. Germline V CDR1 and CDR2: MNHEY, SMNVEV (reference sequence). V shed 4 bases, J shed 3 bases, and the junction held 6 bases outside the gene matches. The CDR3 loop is CASSSRQGRYEQYF. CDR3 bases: TGTGCCAGCAGTTCGCGACAGGGACGCTACGAGCAGTACTTC.

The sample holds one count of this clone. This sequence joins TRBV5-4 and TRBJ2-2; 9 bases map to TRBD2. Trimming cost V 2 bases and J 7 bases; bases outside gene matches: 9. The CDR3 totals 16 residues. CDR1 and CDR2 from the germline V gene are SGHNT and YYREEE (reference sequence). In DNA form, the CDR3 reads TGTGCCAGCAGCTTATCGGCGGGGGGGCCGGTCGGGGAGCTGTTTTTT. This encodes CASSLSAGGPVGELFF.

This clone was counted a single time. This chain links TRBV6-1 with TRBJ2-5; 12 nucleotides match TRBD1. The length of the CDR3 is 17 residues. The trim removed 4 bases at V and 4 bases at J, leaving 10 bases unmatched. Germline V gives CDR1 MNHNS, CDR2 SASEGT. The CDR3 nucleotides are TGTGCCAGCAGTGTGGGGACAGGGGGCCATACCGGAGAGACCCAGTACTTC. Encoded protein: CASSVGTGGHTGETQYF.

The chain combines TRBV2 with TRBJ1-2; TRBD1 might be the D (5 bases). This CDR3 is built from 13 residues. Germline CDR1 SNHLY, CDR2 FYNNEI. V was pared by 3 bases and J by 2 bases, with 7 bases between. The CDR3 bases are TGTGCCAGCAGTGACGGGGGGAACTATGGCTACACCTTC. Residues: CASSDGGNYGYTF. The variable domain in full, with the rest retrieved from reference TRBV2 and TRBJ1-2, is EPEVTQTPSHQVTQMGQEVILRCVPISNHLYFYWYRQILGQKVEFLVSFYNNEISEKSEIFDDQFSVERPDGSNFTLKIRSTKLEDSAMYFCASSDGGNYGYTFGSGTRLTVV.

DNA of the CDR3: TGTGCCAGCAGTCAGGCTAACACTGAAGCTTTCTTT. Protein sequence: CASSQANTEAFF. The chain employs TRBV7-9 and TRBJ1-1; D gene unclear. V lost 6 bases and J 2 bases, leaving 7 bases between the germline ends. The germline V gene has CDR1 SEHNR and CDR2 FQNEAQ (reference sequence). This CDR3 has 12 amino acids.